These 15 T cell receptor beta chains share one sample of origin, sequenced in a study of cytomegalovirus exposure and HLA in healthy donors. 13 Jbeta primers and 60 Vbeta primers were used for the PCR. The data were produced by immunoSEQ multiplex PCR, yet TCRdb's version contains in-frame clones alone and is incomplete. The table shows 95,000 to 150,000 clones, with around 85% occurring only once. The specimen sequenced was PBMCs. These TCRs come from a man aged 25 to 40 in good health and CMV-seronegative.

The rearrangement joins TRBV6-4 to TRBJ2-1; tentatively, D is TRBD2 (6 bases). CDR3 length equals 13 residues. V gave up 2 bases and J gave up 10 bases, with 12 bases separating them. CDR1 and CDR2 from the germline V gene are MRHNA and SNTAGT. Here the CDR3 DNA reads TGTGCCAGCAGTGACCGGGAGTTAGGCGAGCAGTTCTTC. This translates into CASSDRELGEQFF.

The chain uses TRBV4-3 and TRBJ2-3; 13 bases match TRBD2. V trimming: 0 bases; J trimming: 7 bases; junction bases outside the gene matches: 7. Germline assignment: CDR1 LGHNA and CDR2 YSLEER. The CDR3 is 17 residues long. CDR3 loop: CASSQDFRTSGGNTQYF. The CDR3 coding sequence is TGCGCCAGCAGCCAAGATTTCCGGACTAGCGGGGGAAATACGCAGTATTTT.

V is TRBV5-6 and J is TRBJ2-6; maybe TRBD1 (5 bases). The CDR3 is made up of 15 amino acids. Germline values: CDR1 SGHDT, CDR2 YYEEEE. V was clipped by 2 bases and J by 4 bases, with 10 bases between them. In DNA, the CDR3 is TGTGCCAGCAGCTTTCAGGGTACGGGGGCCAACGTCCTGACTTTC. Amino acid sequence: CASSFQGTGANVLTF.

In this sample, this clone turned up a few times. This rearrangement joins TRBV19 to TRBJ1-6; possibly TRBD1 for D (6 bases). The V end was cut by 3 bases, the J end by 7 bases, with 25 bases between. CDR3 length: 19 amino acids. From germline, CDR1 is LNHDA and CDR2 SQIVND (reference sequence). CDR3 residues: CASSMAQLAGAWSNSPLHF. CDR3 in DNA: TGTGCCAGTAGTATGGCCCAGTTAGCGGGGGCCTGGAGCAATTCACCCCTCCACTTT.

The CDR3: CASNFDIRGNTIYF. As DNA, the CDR3 is TGTGCCAGCAACTTTGACATCCGGGGAAACACCATATATTTT. The chain carries TRBV6-1 and TRBJ1-3, with unresolved D. Germline CDR1 and CDR2: MNHNS and SASEGT. V was trimmed by 7 bases and J by 4 bases, leaving 14 bases between them. This CDR3 comprises 14 residues.

The V and J genes are TRBV9 and TRBJ1-2, with 7 bases aligning to TRBD1. Germline V lookup: CDR1 SGDLS, CDR2 YYNGEE. V was pared by 0 bases and J by 2 bases, with 1 base of the junction left unmatched. This CDR3 contains 14 residues. The CDR3 DNA reads as TGTGCCAGCAGCGTAGCGACAGGGAACTATGGCTACACCTTC. This sequence encodes CASSVATGNYGYTF.

In this sample, this clone turned up a few times. The rearrangement uses TRBV7-2 and TRBJ2-3; 16 bases map to TRBD2. CDR3 length: 19 residues. Germline V gene sequence: CDR1 SGHTA, CDR2 FQGNSA. With 1 base clipped from V and 4 bases from J, the junction kept 8 bases outside the gene matches. CDR3 sequence (DNA): TGTGCCAGCAGCTTAGGAGGGGGACTAGCGGGGGGGCGGGCAGATACGCAGTATTTT. Translated: CASSLGGGLAGGRADTQYF.

The chain combines TRBV2 with TRBJ2-7; 7 nucleotides match TRBD1. The CDR3 loop spans 14 amino acids. Losses at the gene ends were 10 bases for V and 4 bases for J; bases not matched to a gene: 13. Germline loops: CDR1 SNHLY, CDR2 FYNNEI. This CDR3 reads CATRVGGTEYEQYF. CDR3 sequence (DNA): TGTGCCACCCGGGTAGGTGGGACAGAATACGAGCAGTACTTC. Together with reference TRBV2 and TRBJ2-7, the CDR3 gives the full variable domain: EPEVTQTPSHQVTQMGQEVILRCVPISNHLYFYWYRQILGQKVEFLVSFYNNEISEKSEIFDDQFSVERPDGSNFTLKIRSTKLEDSAMYFCATRVGGTEYEQYFGPGTRLTVT.

The table lists this clone with a count of one. The chain employs TRBV2 and TRBJ1-1, with 7 nucleotides matching TRBD1. Germline V gene lookup returns CDR1 SNHLY and CDR2 FYNNEI. With V trimmed by 9 bases and J by 1 base, 2 bases remained unmatched. This CDR3 comprises 12 residues. DNA of the CDR3: TGTGCCAGTCGACAGGGGAACACTGAAGCTTTCTTT. It encodes CASRQGNTEAFF.

The chain couples TRBV10-1 to TRBJ2-1; TRBD1 matches at 12 bases. Germline CDR1 and CDR2: WNHNN and SYGVQD (reference sequence). The CDR3 is 17 residues long. V dropped 2 bases and J dropped 3; count of bases not matched to a gene: 5. The CDR3 loop is CASSETGTGGVYNEQFF. CDR3 DNA: TGCGCCAGCAGTGAGACCGGGACAGGGGGCGTCTACAATGAGCAGTTCTTC.

The chain links TRBV15 to TRBJ2-3; TRBD2 is a possible D gene (7 bases). The CDR3 spans 16 residues. CDR1 and CDR2 from the germline V gene are LNHNV and YYDKDF (reference sequence). V lost 0 bases to trimming and J lost 2 bases, with 12 bases between them. The CDR3 sequence: CATSRDQAGATDTQYF. The CDR3 bases are TGTGCCACCAGCAGAGATCAGGCGGGGGCCACAGATACGCAGTATTTT.

This chain joins TRBV27 and TRBJ2-1, with TRBD2 identical over 8 bases. J was trimmed by 0 bases and V by 3 bases; bases with no gene match: 10. The germline gives CDR1 MNHEY, CDR2 SMNVEV (reference sequence). This CDR3 has 18 amino acids. CDR3 residues: CASSFEIRGGFSYNEQFF. The CDR3 DNA is TGTGCCAGCAGTTTTGAAATCCGGGGGGGATTCTCCTACAATGAGCAGTTCTTC.

The rearrangement uses TRBV14 and TRBJ2-2; D is perhaps TRBD2 (5 bases). The germline V and J ends were trimmed by 2 bases and 7 bases, with 11 bases remaining between them. The germline CDR1 and CDR2 sequences are SGHDN and FVKESK. There are 14 residues in the CDR3. CDR3 DNA: TGTGCCAGCAGCCAACTGGCGCGGGTCGGGGAGCTGTTTTTT. Translated, it gives CASSQLARVGELFF.

The chain joins TRBV2 to TRBJ2-1; the match to TRBD2 covers 9 bases. This CDR3 contains 13 residues. Germline V gives CDR1 SNHLY, CDR2 FYNNEI. Trimming at V came to 6 bases and at J to 15 bases, leaving 12 bases not matched to a gene. In DNA, the CDR3 is TGTGCCAGCAGCGGGGATAGCGGGGGTGGGACGTTCTTC. Amino acids: CASSGDSGGGTFF.

This clone appeared a few times. The chain uses TRBV14 and TRBJ2-5; TRBD1 matches at 9 bases. J was trimmed by 4 bases and V by 5 bases; bases with no gene match: 5. Germline assignment: CDR1 SGHDN and CDR2 FVKESK. The CDR3 is 14 amino acids. The CDR3: CASSGQGLGETQYF. The CDR3 DNA is TGTGCCAGCAGCGGACAGGGGTTAGGAGAGACCCAGTACTTC.